This TCR beta chain was documented in a study of Ad26.COV2.S vaccination and SARS-CoV-2 variants. Treatment of the sample: some 20 received Ad26.COV2.S at low or high dose, single or two shots; about 5 received placebo; per-sample allocation not given. Sampling occurred on day 63 after the first vaccine or placebo injection. V was cut by 7 bases and J by 5 bases, with 10 bases left in between. The CDR3 is 12 amino acids. From germline, CDR1 is SGHAT and CDR2 FQNNGV. The assay was immunoSEQ multiplex PCR, and TCRdb's table has in-frame clones only and misses some. The repertoire has about 680,000 clones, 89% of them found once; the top ten carry about 1.5%.

The chain couples TRBV11-2 to TRBJ2-3, with D possibly matching TRBD1 (5 bases). The sample was peripheral blood, taken in a trial of Ad26.COV2.S vaccine versus placebo. The sequence came from a person aged 18 to 59 who received the Ad26.COV2.S COVID-19 vaccine or a placebo. This CDR3 reads CASNFQGDTQYF. The CDR3 coding sequence is TGTGCCAGCAATTTCCAGGGAGATACGCAGTATTTT.